These 15 T cell receptor beta chains were sequenced from one sample in a study of human T cells and chemical hapten exposure. Time point described: patch test 2, 6 weeks after DPC sensitization. This sample's treatment: therapeutic diphenylcyclopropenone sensitization with weekly scalp DPC. TCRdb itself ran the RACE reads through MiXCR, one entry per CDR3 protein. Of 140,000 or so distinct CDR3 sequences in the sample, roughly 10% were seen once. Specimen: whole blood, collected in connection with sensitization to the hapten diphenylcyclopropenone (DPC). The receptors here all came from a woman between 45 and 65 years old with alopecia areata. Some clones in this sample may be carry-over from other donors' samples.

In its sample, this clonotype was seen a few times. The chain couples TRBV20-1 to TRBJ2-1; 9 bases are shared with TRBD2. Trimming cost V 4 bases and J 0 bases; bases outside gene matches: 16. The length of the CDR3 is 19 residues. Per germline, CDR1 DFQATT and CDR2 SNEGSKA (reference sequence). CDR3 DNA: TGCAGTGCTACACAGGTTGGAGGTAGCGGGAGTGTCTCCTACAATGAGCAGTTCTTC. This sequence encodes CSATQVGGSGSVSYNEQFF.

This rearrangement joins TRBV3-1 to TRBJ2-6; 7 nucleotides line up with TRBD1. In germline, CDR1 is LGHDT, CDR2 YNNKEL (reference sequence). Unmatched junction bases numbered 6, after V lost 3 bases and J lost 1 base. The CDR3 loop spans 17 amino acids. The CDR3 sequence: CASSHTGAGSGANVLTF. The CDR3 region has the DNA TGTGCCAGCAGCCACACAGGGGCTGGGTCTGGGGCCAACGTCCTGACTTTC.

In this sample, this clonotype turned up a few times. The genes are TRBV5-5 and TRBJ2-3; TRBD2 matches at 13 bases. The CDR3 loop spans 16 amino acids. The V segment lost 2 bases and the J segment 5 bases; nucleotides outside the gene matches: 5. Germline V lookup: CDR1 SGHKS, CDR2 YYEKEE (reference sequence). CDR3 sequence: CASSLLAGGAEDTQYF. The CDR3 bases are TGTGCCAGCAGCTTACTAGCGGGAGGGGCGGAAGATACGCAGTATTTT.

This chain links TRBV29-1 with TRBJ2-2, with 9 bases lining up with TRBD1. Trimming cost V 8 bases and J 5 bases; bases outside gene matches: 6. Germline CDR1 reads SQVTM; CDR2 reads ANQGSEA. This CDR3 is built from 13 residues. The CDR3 region is CSSRQGGTGELFF. The CDR3 bases are TGCAGCTCCAGACAGGGGGGGACCGGGGAGCTGTTTTTT.

In this sample, this clonotype turned up many times. The rearrangement joins TRBV25-1 to TRBJ1-5; no clear D gene. Per germline, CDR1 MGHDK and CDR2 SYGVNS. The germline V and J ends were trimmed by 4 bases and 4 bases, with 5 bases remaining between them. The CDR3 has 12 amino acids. CDR3 protein: CASSVGNQPQHF. DNA for the CDR3: TGTGCCAGCAGTGTTGGGAATCAGCCCCAGCATTTT. The entire variable domain, with the rest obtained from reference TRBV25-1 and TRBJ1-5, is as follows: EADIYQTPRYLVIGTGKKITLECSQTMGHDKMYWYQQDPGMELHLIHYSYGVNSTEKGDLSSESTVSRIRTEHFPLTLESARPSHTSQYLCASSVGNQPQHFGDGTRLSIL.

This clonotype appeared a few times. The V and J genes are TRBV7-9 and TRBJ2-7; 12 nucleotides match TRBD1. Looked up from germline, CDR1 is SEHNR and CDR2 is FQNEAQ (reference sequence). The V and J ends lost 4 bases and 7 bases, in that order; junction bases with no gene match: 11. CDR3 length equals 16 residues. CDR3 loop: CASSYWMGQGAKEQYF. CDR3 nucleotide sequence: TGTGCCAGCAGCTATTGGATGGGACAGGGGGCGAAGGAGCAGTACTTC. The whole variable domain, filled in from reference TRBV7-9 and TRBJ2-7, reads DTGVSQNPRHKITKRGQNVTFRCDPISEHNRLYWYRQTLGQGPEFLTYFQNEAQLEKSRLLSDRFSAERPKGSFSTLEIQRTEQGDSAMYLCASSYWMGQGAKEQYFGPGTRLTVT.

This clonotype was observed at least ten times. This rearrangement joins TRBV30 to TRBJ2-2; possibly TRBD1 for D (6 bases). Germline V gene data show CDR1 as GTSNPN and CDR2 as SVGIG (reference sequence). This CDR3 is 13 amino acids long. The germline V and J ends were trimmed by 2 bases and 6 bases, with 10 bases remaining between them. CDR3 nucleotide sequence: TGTGCCTGGAGTAACAGGGCCTCCGGGGAGCTGTTTTTT. Protein product: CAWSNRASGELFF.

At least ten counts were recorded for this clonotype. The chain is built from TRBV19 and TRBJ1-2, with 7 bases fitting TRBD1. Germline CDR1 LNHDA, CDR2 SQIVND (reference sequence). Germline trimming cut 4 bases from V and 4 bases from J; bases unmatched to any gene: 9. CDR3 length equals 15 residues. For the CDR3, the DNA is TGTGCCAGTAGTACTCGACAGGGCTTTGGCTATGGCTACACCTTC. This codes for CASSTRQGFGYGYTF.

This clonotype was counted ten times or more. The chain has TRBV6-5 and TRBJ2-7; D gene uncertain. Germline values: CDR1 MNHEY, CDR2 SVGAGI. The V end lost 5 bases, the J end lost 6 bases, and 17 bases lay between the germline ends. CDR3 length equals 14 residues. The DNA for the CDR3 is TGTGCCAGCAGTCTCGGGTCCCTGGGGTTCGAGCAGTACTTC. Encoded protein: CASSLGSLGFEQYF.

In its sample, this clonotype was seen many times. The chain employs TRBV30 and TRBJ2-5; 9 bases match TRBD2. The ends lost 0 bases at V and 3 bases at J; junction bases unmatched: 5. The CDR3 runs 15 residues. Germline loops: CDR1 GTSNPN, CDR2 SVGIG (reference sequence). The CDR3 loop reads CAWSVGTSLEETQYF. As DNA, the CDR3 is TGTGCCTGGAGTGTAGGGACTAGCTTGGAAGAGACCCAGTACTTC.

In its sample, this clonotype was seen a few times. V usage is TRBV11-3 and J usage is TRBJ2-3; D is perhaps TRBD2 (5 bases). The CDR3 is 18 amino acids. Germline V gene lookup returns CDR1 SGHNT and CDR2 YENEEA. V dropped 1 base and J dropped 0 bases, with 17 bases sitting between them. CDR3 protein: CASSLGAVARTSTDTQYF. The CDR3 DNA sequence: TGTGCCAGCAGCTTAGGAGCGGTAGCGCGAACTAGCACAGATACGCAGTATTTT.

This clonotype was counted at least ten times. J is TRBJ2-3 and V is TRBV20-1, with 10 bases that match TRBD1. The CDR3 is 15 amino acids. After removal of 8 bases from V and 4 bases from J, the junction contained 12 bases not matched to a gene. Germline assignment: CDR1 DFQATT and CDR2 SNEGSKA (reference sequence). The CDR3 DNA sequence: TGCAGTTACCTACTTCCGGGACAGGGGCCAGATACGCAGTATTTT. Protein product: CSYLLPGQGPDTQYF.

This clonotype turned up a few times. The gene calls are TRBV27 and TRBJ2-7; D may correspond to TRBD1 or TRBD2 (5 bases each). The V and J ends lost 3 bases and 4 bases respectively, with 10 bases between them. CDR1 and CDR2 from the germline V gene are MNHEY and SMNVEV (reference sequence). The CDR3 contains 13 residues. CDR3 region: CASSLIGTYEQYF. In DNA, the CDR3 is TGTGCCAGCAGTTTGATAGGGACGTACGAGCAGTACTTC.

This clonotype came up a few times. This rearrangement joins TRBV28 to TRBJ2-7; 8 nucleotides line up with TRBD1. CDR3 length: 14 amino acids. Germline values: CDR1 MDHEN, CDR2 SYDVKM. The ends lost 0 bases at V and 5 bases at J; junction bases unmatched: 3. The CDR3 nucleotides read TGTGCCAGCAGTTTATGGCAGGGGGCCCACGAGCAGTACTTC. Translating gives CASSLWQGAHEQYF. Full variable domain (rest looked up from reference TRBV28 and TRBJ2-7): DVKVTQSSRYLVKRTGEKVFLECVQDMDHENMFWYRQDPGLGLRLIYFSYDVKMKEKGDIPEGYSVSREKKERFSLILESASTNQTSMYLCASSLWQGAHEQYFGPGTRLTVT.

There are many counts of this clonotype. The rearrangement links TRBV2 to TRBJ2-5; D is unresolved. CDR3 length equals 10 residues. Germline V gene sequence: CDR1 SNHLY, CDR2 FYNNEI. The V gene lost 6 bases and the J gene lost 5 bases, with 4 bases spanning the gap. CDR3 loop: CASRLETQYF. CDR3 nucleotide sequence: TGTGCCAGCAGGTTGGAGACCCAGTACTTC.